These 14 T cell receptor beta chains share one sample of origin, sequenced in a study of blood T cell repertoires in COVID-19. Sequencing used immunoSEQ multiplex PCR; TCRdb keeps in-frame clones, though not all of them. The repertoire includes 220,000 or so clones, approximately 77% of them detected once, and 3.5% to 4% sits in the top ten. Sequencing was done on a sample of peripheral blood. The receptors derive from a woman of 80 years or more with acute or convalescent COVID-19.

The CDR3 region is CASSLARGGFPETQYF. In nucleotides, the CDR3 is TGCGCCAGCAGCTTGGCCCGCGGGGGGTTTCCAGAGACCCAGTACTTC. The chain employs TRBV5-1 and TRBJ2-5; 8 positions match TRBD2. After removal of 0 bases from V and 4 bases from J, the junction contained 8 bases not matched to a gene. The CDR3 covers 16 residues. CDR1 is SGHRS, CDR2 YFSETQ, per germline.

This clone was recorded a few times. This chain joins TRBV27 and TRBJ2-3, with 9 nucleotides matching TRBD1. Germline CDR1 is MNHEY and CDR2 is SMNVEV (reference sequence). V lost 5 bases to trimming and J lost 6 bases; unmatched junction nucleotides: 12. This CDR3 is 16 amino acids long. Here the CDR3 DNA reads TGTGCCAGCAGTCAGGGACAGGGAGGATTCGATGATACGCAGTATTTT. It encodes CASSQGQGGFDDTQYF.

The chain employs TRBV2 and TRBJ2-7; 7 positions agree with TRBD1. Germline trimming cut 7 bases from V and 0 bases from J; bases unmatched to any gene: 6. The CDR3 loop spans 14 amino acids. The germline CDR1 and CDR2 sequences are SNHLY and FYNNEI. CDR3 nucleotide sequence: TGTGCCAGCAAAACAGGGGCCAGCTCCTACGAGCAGTACTTC. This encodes CASKTGASSYEQYF.

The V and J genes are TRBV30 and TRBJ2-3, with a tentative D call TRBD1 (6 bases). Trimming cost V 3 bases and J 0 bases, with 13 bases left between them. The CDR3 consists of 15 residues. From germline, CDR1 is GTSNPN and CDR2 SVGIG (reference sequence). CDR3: CAWSYRVGSTDTQYF. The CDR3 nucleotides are TGTGCCTGGAGCTACAGGGTGGGAAGCACAGATACGCAGTATTTT.

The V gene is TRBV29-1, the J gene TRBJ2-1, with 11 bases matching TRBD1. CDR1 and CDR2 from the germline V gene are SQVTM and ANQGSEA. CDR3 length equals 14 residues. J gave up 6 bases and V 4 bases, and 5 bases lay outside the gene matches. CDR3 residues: CSVAFGTGGNEQFF. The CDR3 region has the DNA TGCAGCGTTGCATTCGGGACAGGGGGCAATGAGCAGTTCTTC.

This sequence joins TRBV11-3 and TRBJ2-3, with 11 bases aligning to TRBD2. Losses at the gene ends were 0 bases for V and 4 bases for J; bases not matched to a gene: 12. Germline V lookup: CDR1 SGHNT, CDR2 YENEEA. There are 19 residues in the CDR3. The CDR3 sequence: CASSLDYGLLAGGADTQYF. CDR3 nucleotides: TGTGCCAGCAGCTTAGATTACGGACTGTTAGCGGGGGGGGCAGATACGCAGTATTTT. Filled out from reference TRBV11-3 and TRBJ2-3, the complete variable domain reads EAGVVQSPRYKIIEKKQPVAFWCNPISGHNTLYWYLQNLGQGPELLIRYENEEAVDDSQLPKDRFSAERLKGVDSTLKIQPAELGDSAVYLCASSLDYGLLAGGADTQYFGPGTRLTVL.

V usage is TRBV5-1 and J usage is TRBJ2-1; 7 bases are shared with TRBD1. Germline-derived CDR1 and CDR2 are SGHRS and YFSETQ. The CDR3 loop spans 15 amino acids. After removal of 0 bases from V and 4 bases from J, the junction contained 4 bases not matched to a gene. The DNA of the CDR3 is TGCGCCAGCAGCTTGGATCAGGGGGTGTACAATGAGCAGTTCTTC. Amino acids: CASSLDQGVYNEQFF.

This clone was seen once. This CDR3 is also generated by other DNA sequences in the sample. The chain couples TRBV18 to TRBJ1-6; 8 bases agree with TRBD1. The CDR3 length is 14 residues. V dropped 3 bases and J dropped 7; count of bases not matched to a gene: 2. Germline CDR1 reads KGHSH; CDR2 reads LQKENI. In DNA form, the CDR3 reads TGTGCCAGCTCACCCGACAGGGGAAATTCACCCCTCCACTTT. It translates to CASSPDRGNSPLHF.

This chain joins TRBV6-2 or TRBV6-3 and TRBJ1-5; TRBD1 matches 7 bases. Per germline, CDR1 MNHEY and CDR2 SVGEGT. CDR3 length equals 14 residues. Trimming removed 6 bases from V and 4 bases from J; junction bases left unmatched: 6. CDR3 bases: TGTGCCAGCAGCGTGGGGGACAGAAATCAGCCCCAGCATTTT. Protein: CASSVGDRNQPQHF.

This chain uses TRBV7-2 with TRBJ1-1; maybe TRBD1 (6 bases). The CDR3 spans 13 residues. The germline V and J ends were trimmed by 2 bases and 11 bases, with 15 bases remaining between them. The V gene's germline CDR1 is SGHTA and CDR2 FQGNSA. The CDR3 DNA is TGTGCCAGCAGCTTACCGTACAGGGAAGGGGCTTTCTTT. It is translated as CASSLPYREGAFF.

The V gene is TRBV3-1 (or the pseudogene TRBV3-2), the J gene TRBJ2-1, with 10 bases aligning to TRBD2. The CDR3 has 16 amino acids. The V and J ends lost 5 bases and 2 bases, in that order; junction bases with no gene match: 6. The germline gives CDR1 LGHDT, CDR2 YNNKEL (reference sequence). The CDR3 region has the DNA TGTGCCAGCAGCGAACTAGCGGGGTTGCCCTACAATGAGCAGTTCTTC. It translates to CASSELAGLPYNEQFF.

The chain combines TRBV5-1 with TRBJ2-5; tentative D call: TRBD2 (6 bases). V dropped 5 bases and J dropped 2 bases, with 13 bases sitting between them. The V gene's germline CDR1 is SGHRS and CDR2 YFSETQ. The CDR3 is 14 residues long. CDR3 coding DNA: TGCGCCAGCAGGCAAGGTCGGGGGCAAGAGACCCAGTACTTC. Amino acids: CASRQGRGQETQYF.

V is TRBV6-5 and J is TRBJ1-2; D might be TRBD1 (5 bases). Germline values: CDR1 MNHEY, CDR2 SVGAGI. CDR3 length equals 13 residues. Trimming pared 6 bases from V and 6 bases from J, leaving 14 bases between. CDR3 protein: CASRTTGYDGYTF. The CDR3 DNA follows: TGTGCCAGCAGGACCACAGGATACGATGGCTACACCTTC.

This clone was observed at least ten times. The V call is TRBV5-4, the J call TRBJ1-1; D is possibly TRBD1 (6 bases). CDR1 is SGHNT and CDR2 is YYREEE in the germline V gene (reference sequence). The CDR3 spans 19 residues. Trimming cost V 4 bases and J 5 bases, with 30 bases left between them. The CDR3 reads CASSPNPSGHISDRTEAFF. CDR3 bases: TGTGCCAGCAGCCCCAACCCCTCGGGACACATCTCCGATAGGACTGAAGCTTTCTTT. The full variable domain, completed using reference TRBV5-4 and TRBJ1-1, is ETGVTQSPTHLIKTRGQQVTLRCSSQSGHNTVSWYQQALGQGPQFIFQYYREEENGRGNFPPRFSGLQFPNYSSELNVNALELDDSALYLCASSPNPSGHISDRTEAFFGQGTRLTVV.